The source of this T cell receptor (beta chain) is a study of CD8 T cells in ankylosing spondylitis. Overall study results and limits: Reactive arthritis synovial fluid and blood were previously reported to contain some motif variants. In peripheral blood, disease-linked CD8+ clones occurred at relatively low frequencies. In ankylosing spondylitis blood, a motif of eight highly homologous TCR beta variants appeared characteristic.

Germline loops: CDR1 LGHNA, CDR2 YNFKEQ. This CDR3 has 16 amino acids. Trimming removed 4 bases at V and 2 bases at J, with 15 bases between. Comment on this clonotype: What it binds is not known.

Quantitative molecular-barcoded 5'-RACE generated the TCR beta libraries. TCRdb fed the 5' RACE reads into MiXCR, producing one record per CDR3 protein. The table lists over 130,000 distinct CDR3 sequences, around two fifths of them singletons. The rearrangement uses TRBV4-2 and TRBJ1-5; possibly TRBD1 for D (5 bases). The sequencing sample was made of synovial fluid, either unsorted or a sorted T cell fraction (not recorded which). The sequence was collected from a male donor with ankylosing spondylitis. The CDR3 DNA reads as TGTGCCAGCAGCCGGGGGAGACTTTGGCGCAATCAGCCCCAGCATTTT. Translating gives CASSRGRLWRNQPQHF.